This TCR beta chain was recorded in a study of blood T cells in healthy people across ages. Study-level findings and limits: In long-lived donors, naive CD4+ cell counts and diversity exceeded those of aged donors.

Then a second PCR, running about 6 to 12 cycles, was carried out with a sample-barcoded 5' primer and a J-beta primer mix. Each CDR3 protein gets one entry after TCRdb re-called the 5' RACE reads with MiXCR. The sample holds approximately 850,000 distinct CDR3 sequences; more than 40% are singletons and the top ten take roughly 19%. Trimming shortened V by 0 bases and J by 7 bases, and 13 bases separated the two germline ends. CDR1 and CDR2 (germline): SGHRS, YFSETQ. The CDR3 runs 14 residues. Every sample gave at least 5.5 micrograms of total RNA when it was extracted. As to this clonotype: Its antigen is not known.

Specimen: blood. This receptor was taken from a man aged 55 to 69 in good health. The chain couples TRBV5-1 to TRBJ2-5; tentative D call: TRBD1 (6 bases). The CDR3 DNA reads TGCGCCAGCAGCTTGGCCGGACAGCACGGGACCCAGTACTTC. Translating it yields CASSLAGQHGTQYF.